The 7 T cell receptor beta chains below all came from one sample that was sequenced in a study of shared clonotypes between healthy human individuals. Here immunoSEQ multiplex PCR was the method, and the copy in TCRdb shows in-frame clones only, minus some. The sample consists of hundreds of thousands of clones, roughly three quarters of them appearing once. Sequencing was carried out using PBMCs. Receptor source: a woman between 40 and 55 years old in good health. Some clones in this sample may be carry-over from other donors' samples.

Notes on this clone: One end of the junction fails to match germline, which may point to a read error. J is TRBJ2-4 and V is TRBV10-3; TRBD1 matches 11 bases. The CDR3 spans 13 residues. In germline, CDR1 is ENHRY, CDR2 SYGVKD. The CDR3 loop reads CAISQDRGRRNVF. The CDR3 coding sequence is TGTGCCATCAGTCAGGACAGGGGGCGACGAAATGTCTTC.

This clone was recorded a few times. The genes are TRBV7-2 and TRBJ1-2; D is ambiguous. Trimming took 11 bases from V and 4 from J, leaving 5 bases between them. Germline V gene sequence: CDR1 SGHTA, CDR2 FQGNSA. The CDR3 spans 9 residues. The CDR3: CAPSYGYTF. CDR3 DNA: TGTGCCCCCAGCTATGGCTACACCTTC.

CDR3 bases: TGCGCCAGCAAAGTCCTCGATGCGAACACCGGGGAGCTGTTTTTT. It translates to CASKVLDANTGELFF. V and J are TRBV5-1 and TRBJ2-2; D call uncertain. Germline CDR1 reads SGHRS; CDR2 reads YFSETQ. The CDR3 contains 15 residues. The V and J ends lost 6 bases and 0 bases respectively, with 12 bases between them.

This clone came up once. The chain carries TRBV7-8 and TRBJ2-3, with 14 positions matching TRBD2. The CDR3 is 18 amino acids. Germline V CDR1 and CDR2: SGHVS, FQNEAQ. J lost 3 bases, V lost 4 bases, and 9 bases had no gene match. The CDR3 reads CASSSLYGTSGSTDTQYF. The CDR3 region has the DNA TGTGCCAGCAGCTCTCTATACGGGACTAGCGGGAGTACAGATACGCAGTATTTT.

The chain recombines TRBV2 with TRBJ1-2; 8 nucleotides match TRBD1. The germline V gene has CDR1 SNHLY and CDR2 FYNNEI. V gave up 7 bases and J gave up 4 bases; unmatched junction bases: 5. The CDR3 has 13 residues. CDR3 sequence reads: CASTQTGVYGYTF. CDR3 in DNA: TGTGCCAGCACCCAGACAGGGGTCTATGGCTACACCTTC.

Only a few counts were recorded for this clone. V gene TRBV18 combines with J gene TRBJ2-2, with 14 bases matching TRBD2. The ends lost 1 base at V and 4 bases at J; junction bases unmatched: 11. Germline CDR1 and CDR2: KGHSH and LQKENI. This CDR3 is built from 20 residues. CDR3: CASSPLPGLAGVAPTGELFF. CDR3 coding DNA: TGTGCCAGCTCACCACTACCGGGACTAGCGGGAGTAGCTCCCACCGGGGAGCTGTTTTTT.

The genes are TRBV11-3 and TRBJ2-1; possibly TRBD1 or TRBD2 for D (5 bases each). The V and J ends lost 5 bases and 6 bases respectively, with 14 bases between them. The CDR3 runs 14 residues. Germline V gene lookup returns CDR1 SGHNT and CDR2 YENEEA. The CDR3 coding sequence is TGTGCCAGCAGCCTCCCGGGGCCGGTCAATGAGCAGTTCTTC. Its translation is CASSLPGPVNEQFF.